The 29 T cell receptor beta chains given below trace back to one sample, sequenced in a study of cytomegalovirus exposure and HLA in healthy donors. The primer mix had 60 Vbeta and 13 Jbeta primers. Using immunoSEQ multiplex PCR, the repertoire was profiled, and TCRdb retains in-frame clones only, with some absent. Of 100,000 to 150,000 clones listed, 74% are singletons. The sequenced sample consisted of PBMCs. These receptors were obtained from a woman between 50 and 59 years old in good health and CMV-seropositive.

This chain links TRBV27 with TRBJ1-2; 7 bases fit TRBD1. Germline V lookup: CDR1 MNHEY, CDR2 SMNVEV (reference sequence). The CDR3 totals 13 residues. With 6 bases clipped from V and 6 bases from J, the junction kept 7 bases outside the gene matches. The DNA for the CDR3 is TGTGCCAGCAGCAACAGGGGACCCCATGGCTACACCTTC. Amino acid sequence: CASSNRGPHGYTF.

This clone was recorded a few times. J is TRBJ1-4 and V is TRBV5-1; no clear D gene. The V gene's germline CDR1 is SGHRS and CDR2 YFSETQ. V gave up 1 base and J gave up 0 bases, with 7 bases separating them. CDR3 length equals 15 residues. In DNA form, the CDR3 reads TGCGCCAGCAGCTTGTCGCTAGCAACTAATGAAAAACTGTTTTTT. It encodes CASSLSLATNEKLFF. Filled out from reference TRBV5-1 and TRBJ1-4, the complete variable domain reads KAGVTQTPRYLIKTRGQQVTLSCSPISGHRSVSWYQQTPGQGLQFLFEYFSETQRNKGNFPGRFSGRQFSNSRSEMNVSTLELGDSALYLCASSLSLATNEKLFFGSGTQLSVL.

This clone occurred once. The chain links TRBV5-4 to TRBJ1-6; D is perhaps TRBD1 (6 bases). CDR3 size: 17 residues. CDR1 and CDR2 (germline): SGHNT, YYREEE (reference sequence). V lost 2 bases, J lost 0 bases, and 12 bases lay in between. The CDR3 reads CASSFEQGSSYNSPLHF. For the CDR3, the DNA is TGTGCCAGCAGCTTCGAACAGGGTAGCTCCTATAATTCACCCCTCCACTTT.

The rearrangement joins TRBV4-3 to TRBJ2-1, with 8 nucleotides matching TRBD1. Losses at the gene ends were 3 bases for V and 3 bases for J; bases not matched to a gene: 4. In germline, CDR1 is LGHNA, CDR2 YSLEER. CDR3 length equals 15 residues. The CDR3 DNA is TGCGCCAGCAGCCAGACAGGGGAATTCTACAATGAGCAGTTCTTC. Translated, it gives CASSQTGEFYNEQFF.

The V gene is TRBV4-1, the J gene TRBJ1-2; possible D gene TRBD1, 6 bases. V lost 3 bases to trimming and J lost 1 base, with 15 bases between them. The germline gives CDR1 MGHRA, CDR2 YSYEKL. This CDR3 region has 16 residues. CDR3 amino acids: CASSQGALGFNYGYTF. DNA of the CDR3: TGCGCCAGCAGCCAGGGGGCGCTGGGCTTTAACTATGGCTACACCTTC.

This clone was found once. The same CDR3 also results from other DNA sequences found in this sample. The chain couples TRBV19 to TRBJ2-7; 7 bases align to TRBD1. The ends lost 1 base at V and 0 bases at J; junction bases unmatched: 3. Germline-derived CDR1 and CDR2 are LNHDA and SQIVND (reference sequence). The CDR3 contains 15 residues. The CDR3 region is CASSIGTGASYEQYF. As DNA, the CDR3 is TGTGCCAGTAGTATAGGAACAGGGGCCTCCTACGAGCAGTACTTC.

This chain uses TRBV6-4 with TRBJ2-5; TRBD2 matches at 7 bases. The CDR3 spans 13 residues. With V trimmed by 9 bases and J by 10 bases, 14 bases remained unmatched. The germline CDR1 and CDR2 sequences are MRHNA and SNTAGT. This chain's CDR3 is CASSGTDGGDQYF. CDR3 DNA: TGTGCCAGTTCGGGCACAGATGGGGGGGACCAGTACTTC.

The genes are TRBV23-1 and TRBJ1-2; D may be TRBD1 (5 bases). TRBV23-1 is an open reading frame, and its role is uncertain. The CDR3 spans 13 residues. V was trimmed by 0 bases and J by 8 bases, leaving 10 bases between them. The CDR3 DNA follows: TGCGCCAGCAGTCAATCAGCGGGGGACGGCTACACCTTC. It translates to CASSQSAGDGYTF.

The chain combines TRBV5-1 with TRBJ1-4; D might be TRBD1 (6 bases). CDR1 and CDR2 (germline): SGHRS, YFSETQ. The CDR3 is 13 residues long. V was clipped by 6 bases and J by 7 bases, with 13 bases between them. The CDR3 sequence: CASTSDSGEKLFF. Here the CDR3 DNA reads TGCGCCAGCACCTCGGACAGTGGTGAAAAACTGTTTTTT.

This clone appeared once. The chain links TRBV7-9 to TRBJ1-6; 7 positions match TRBD1. V lost 4 bases and J lost 7; bases outside the gene matches: 7. Germline V gene lookup returns CDR1 SEHNR and CDR2 FQNEAQ (reference sequence). The CDR3 contains 15 residues. The CDR3 DNA follows: TGTGCCAGCAGCTCCAGGGGGAACAAAAATTCACCCCTCCACTTT. This sequence encodes CASSSRGNKNSPLHF.

The genes are TRBV5-1 and TRBJ1-2, with D uncertain. This CDR3 has 14 residues. The germline gives CDR1 SGHRS, CDR2 YFSETQ. V dropped 2 bases and J dropped 3 bases, with 11 bases sitting between them. The CDR3 is CASSLGRPYYGYTF. The CDR3 bases are TGCGCCAGCAGCTTAGGGAGGCCCTACTATGGCTACACCTTC.

The rearrangement links TRBV2 to TRBJ1-5; 8 bases are a match to TRBD1. V shed 6 bases, J shed 5 bases, and the junction held 3 bases outside the gene matches. Germline CDR1 is SNHLY and CDR2 is FYNNEI. CDR3 length equals 13 residues. CDR3 protein: CASRPDRDQPQHF. The DNA for the CDR3 is TGTGCCAGCAGGCCGGACAGGGATCAGCCCCAGCATTTT.

The genes are TRBV9 and TRBJ2-2; unclear D gene. V lost 0 bases and J lost 6, with 9 bases in between. Germline V gives CDR1 SGDLS, CDR2 YYNGEE. The CDR3 totals 14 residues. The CDR3 DNA reads as TGTGCCAGCAGCGTAGGAGGTTGGGCCGGGGAGCTGTTTTTT. It yields the protein CASSVGGWAGELFF.

The genes are TRBV6-1 and TRBJ1-6; 8 bases align to TRBD1. J gave up 5 bases and V 5 bases, and 5 bases lay outside the gene matches. Germline-derived CDR1 and CDR2 are MNHNS and SASEGT. This CDR3 comprises 15 residues. The CDR3 is CASSMGQVHNSPLHF. CDR3 DNA sequence: TGTGCCAGCAGTATGGGACAGGTGCATAATTCACCCCTCCACTTT.

The rearrangement links TRBV13 to TRBJ2-1, with D perhaps TRBD2 (6 bases). Germline V gene lookup returns CDR1 PRHDT and CDR2 FYEKMQ (reference sequence). This CDR3 is 16 amino acids long. V lost 0 bases and J lost 6, with 15 bases in between. CDR3 region: CASSLGDLGRGNEQFF. The CDR3 bases are TGTGCCAGCAGCTTAGGGGACTTAGGGCGGGGCAATGAGCAGTTCTTC.

The chain is built from TRBV11-3 and TRBJ1-5, with D unclear. The V gene lost 1 base and the J gene lost 7 bases, with 8 bases spanning the gap. This CDR3 comprises 13 residues. Germline CDR1 and CDR2: SGHNT and YENEEA. CDR3 in amino acids: CASSLGGAQPQHF. In DNA form, the CDR3 reads TGTGCCAGCAGCTTAGGAGGAGCGCAGCCCCAGCATTTT.

The V and J genes are TRBV5-3 and TRBJ2-7; D gene uncertain. TRBV5-3 is recorded as an ORF, its role being uncertain. The CDR3 sequence is 14 residues long. The V end lost 2 bases, the J end lost 7 bases, and 16 bases lay between the germline ends. The CDR3 DNA reads as TGTGCCAGAAGCTTCCGTGATCCTATTTTGGAGCAGTACTTC. The encoded protein is CARSFRDPILEQYF.

This chain connects TRBV30 to TRBJ1-2, with D tentatively TRBD1 (6 bases). The CDR3 sequence is 13 residues long. The V gene's germline CDR1 is GTSNPN and CDR2 SVGIG (reference sequence). The V end was cut by 0 bases, the J end by 3 bases, with 8 bases between. CDR3 nucleotides: TGTGCCTGGAGTGTGGCAGGGGACTATGGCTACACCTTC. Translated: CAWSVAGDYGYTF.

This chain connects TRBV11-1 to TRBJ1-1; D may be TRBD1 (5 bases). V was trimmed by 5 bases and J by 5 bases, leaving 18 bases between them. The CDR3 length is 15 residues. The germline V gene has CDR1 SGHAT and CDR2 FQDESV (reference sequence). The DNA of the CDR3 is TGTGCCAGCAGCGTCCCCGGGACGCGGGGAACTGAAGCTTTCTTT. Its protein product is CASSVPGTRGTEAFF.

The V call is TRBV14, the J call TRBJ1-2; D is undetermined. Trimming removed 3 bases at V and 4 bases at J, with 9 bases between. The CDR3 loop spans 13 amino acids. Germline loops: CDR1 SGHDN, CDR2 FVKESK. This CDR3 reads CASSQQALYGYTF. The CDR3 region has the DNA TGTGCCAGCAGCCAGCAGGCTCTCTATGGCTACACCTTC.

This chain uses TRBV2 with TRBJ2-7; D possibly corresponds to TRBD1 (6 bases). The CDR3 runs 14 residues. Trimming removed 6 bases at V and 3 bases at J, with 15 bases between. In germline, CDR1 is SNHLY, CDR2 FYNNEI. The chain's CDR3 is CASSSGQIFYEQYF. The CDR3 region has the DNA TGTGCCAGCAGCTCGGGACAAATCTTCTACGAGCAGTACTTC.

The V call is TRBV6-1, the J call TRBJ1-3; D is unresolved. The V end lost 9 bases, the J end lost 0 bases, and 9 bases lay between the germline ends. CDR1 MNHNS and CDR2 SASEGT come from the germline V gene. The CDR3 contains 13 residues. This chain's CDR3 is CASGLFSGNTIYF. CDR3 DNA: TGTGCCAGTGGCCTGTTCTCTGGAAACACCATATATTTT.

The V call is TRBV5-4, the J call TRBJ2-2, with 9 bases lining up with TRBD2. Germline lookup yields CDR1 SGHNT and CDR2 YYREEE (reference sequence). V was pared by 4 bases and J by 6 bases, with 10 bases of the junction left unmatched. This CDR3 has 16 amino acids. The CDR3 sequence: CASSPGGGVRAGELFF. In DNA form, the CDR3 reads TGTGCCAGCAGCCCCGGCGGGGGGGTCAGGGCCGGGGAGCTGTTTTTT.

V and J are TRBV9 and TRBJ1-6; D unresolved. The V gene lost 0 bases and the J gene lost 6 bases, with 4 bases spanning the gap. Germline CDR1 is SGDLS and CDR2 is YYNGEE. This CDR3 region has 13 residues. CDR3 protein: CASSVDSNSPLHF. Written as DNA, the CDR3 is TGTGCCAGCAGCGTAGATAGTAATTCACCCCTCCACTTT.

The rearrangement uses TRBV19 and TRBJ2-1; 11 bases match TRBD2. V shed 5 bases, J shed 3 bases, and the junction held 3 bases outside the gene matches. Germline-derived CDR1 and CDR2 are LNHDA and SQIVND (reference sequence). The CDR3 covers 15 residues. The CDR3 reads CASSVLAGDYNEQFF. CDR3 nucleotides: TGTGCCAGTAGTGTACTAGCGGGGGACTACAATGAGCAGTTCTTC.

The sample holds one count of this clone. The gene calls are TRBV7-9 and TRBJ1-1; D is possibly TRBD1 (5 bases). Germline V lookup: CDR1 SEHNR, CDR2 FQNEAQ (reference sequence). V was cut by 2 bases and J by 10 bases, with 14 bases left in between. CDR3 length: 13 residues. For the CDR3, the DNA is TGTGCCAGCAGCTTAATGACACAGGATCGAGCTTTCTTT. It is translated as CASSLMTQDRAFF.

This chain links TRBV11-2 with TRBJ2-7, with 8 bases identical to TRBD1. The CDR3 loop spans 15 amino acids. Germline V gene lookup returns CDR1 SGHAT and CDR2 FQNNGV. V shed 5 bases, J shed 4 bases, and the junction held 10 bases outside the gene matches. This CDR3 reads CASSPRMGQDYEQYF. Here the CDR3 DNA reads TGTGCCAGCAGCCCCCGGATGGGACAGGATTACGAGCAGTACTTC.

The chain has TRBV7-8 and TRBJ2-1, with D possibly matching TRBD2 (6 bases). Germline V gene sequence: CDR1 SGHVS, CDR2 FQNEAQ. The germline V and J ends were trimmed by 5 bases and 4 bases, with 15 bases remaining between them. The CDR3 covers 15 residues. The CDR3: CASSLTGVSYNEQFF. As DNA, the CDR3 is TGTGCCAGCAGCCTAACGGGGGTCTCTTACAATGAGCAGTTCTTC.

On this clone: It differs at one base from a far larger clone, so likely a read error. This chain joins TRBV28 and TRBJ2-7; a possible D gene is TRBD2 (6 bases). This CDR3 comprises 11 residues. Germline assignment: CDR1 MDHEN and CDR2 SYDVKM. Written as DNA, the CDR3 is TGTTCCAGTGGACTATCCTACGAGCAGTACTTC. Its translation is CSSGLSYEQYF.